The source of this T cell receptor (beta chain) is a study of T cells after yellow fever vaccination. Across the study: Low-cell-number fractions underwent preparation using SMART-Seq v4 Ultra Low Input. The study, taken as a whole, reports: The booster saw the reappearance of most primary-vaccination clones (approximately 96% CD4, about 85% CD8). Overall, a small share of clonotypes was seen in both CD4 and CD8 compartments.

V was cut by 6 bases and J by 4 bases, with 9 bases left in between. Germline V CDR1 and CDR2: MNHNS, SASEGT. The CDR3 contains 13 residues. This clonotype has at least ten counts. The target antigen is unknown. Universal primer sites and UMIs were introduced during 5'RACE template-switching synthesis of TCR cDNA. One entry per CDR3 protein, called by TCRdb with MiXCR from the 5' RACE reads. Of 95,000 to 150,000 distinct CDR3 sequences in the sample, under 8.5% were seen once. Specimen: CD4+ T cells sorted from PBMCs, collected approximately 11 days after the first yellow fever vaccination. V and J are TRBV6-1 and TRBJ1-4; maybe TRBD1 (6 bases). This sequence originates from a man younger than 30 who received the YFV17D yellow fever vaccine. The CDR3 region is CASRGHHNEKLFF. In DNA, the CDR3 is TGTGCCAGCAGGGGACACCATAATGAAAAACTGTTTTTT.